These 21 T cell receptor beta chains share one sample of origin, sequenced in a study of cytomegalovirus exposure and HLA in healthy donors. The PCR had 60 Vbeta and 13 Jbeta primers. Produced via immunoSEQ multiplex PCR; TCRdb's table is partial and in-frame only. The repertoire holds fewer than 200,000 clones, around 73% seen once, with around 2.4% in the top ten. Sequencing input: PBMCs. These receptors were taken from a man aged 55 to 70 in good health and CMV-seronegative.

This chain connects TRBV4-3 to TRBJ1-5; 8 bases align to TRBD1. Germline lookup yields CDR1 LGHNA and CDR2 YSLEER. This CDR3 has 15 amino acids. V lost 3 bases to trimming and J lost 6 bases; unmatched junction nucleotides: 7. Here the CDR3 DNA reads TGCGCCAGCAGCCACAACACAGGGACAGGTCAGCCCCAGCATTTT. It yields the protein CASSHNTGTGQPQHF.

The CDR3, as DNA: TGTGCCAGCAGTAAGACACTCTCCGAAGCTTTCTTT. Encoded protein: CASSKTLSEAFF. The V call is TRBV27, the J call TRBJ1-1; D is uncertain. Germline V gene lookup returns CDR1 MNHEY and CDR2 SMNVEV (reference sequence). The length of the CDR3 is 12 residues. Trimming removed 5 bases at V and 8 bases at J, with 12 bases between.

The V call is TRBV11-3, the J call TRBJ2-2; TRBD1 aligns across 7 bases. Trimming cost V 0 bases and J 6 bases; bases outside gene matches: 4. The length of the CDR3 is 15 residues. Germline V lookup: CDR1 SGHNT, CDR2 YENEEA. The DNA for the CDR3 is TGTGCCAGCAGCTTAGAAGGGGGCAGATCCGGGGAGCTGTTTTTT. Translated: CASSLEGGRSGELFF.

This clone has a handful of counts. Other DNA sequences of this sample code for an identical CDR3. The gene calls are TRBV29-1 and TRBJ2-7; 9 bases match TRBD1. Germline V gene lookup returns CDR1 SQVTM and CDR2 ANQGSEA. This CDR3 has 11 amino acids. The trim removed 6 bases at V and 7 bases at J, leaving 4 bases unmatched. CDR3 region: CSVGTGREQYF. The CDR3, as DNA: TGCAGCGTGGGGACAGGGCGTGAGCAGTACTTC.

The V gene is TRBV5-1, the J gene TRBJ1-4; D remains ambiguous. Germline CDR1 is SGHRS and CDR2 is YFSETQ. Trimming took off 4 bases at V and 5 bases at J, with 9 bases between the two ends. The CDR3 is made up of 13 amino acids. Written as DNA, the CDR3 is TGCGCCAGCAGCCCCTATGTCAATGAAAAACTGTTTTTT. Translating it yields CASSPYVNEKLFF.

This rearrangement joins TRBV6-1 to TRBJ2-2, with TRBD1 identical over 9 bases. With V trimmed by 3 bases and J by 2 bases, 4 bases remained unmatched. CDR3 length: 16 residues. Germline CDR1 MNHNS, CDR2 SASEGT. The chain's CDR3 is CASSEDRGYNTGELFF. The CDR3, as DNA: TGTGCCAGCAGTGAGGACAGGGGATACAACACCGGGGAGCTGTTTTTT.

The genes are TRBV15 and TRBJ2-7; 10 bases match TRBD2. The CDR3 is made up of 14 amino acids. V gave up 4 bases and J gave up 4 bases; unmatched junction bases: 4. Germline CDR1 LNHNV, CDR2 YYDKDF (reference sequence). The CDR3 sequence: CATSILAGDYEQYF. The CDR3 coding sequence is TGTGCCACCAGCATCCTAGCGGGAGATTACGAGCAGTACTTC.

This chain joins TRBV5-1 and TRBJ2-7; D may be TRBD1 (7 bases). There are 15 residues in the CDR3. Germline loops: CDR1 SGHRS, CDR2 YFSETQ. Trimming took off 4 bases at V and 3 bases at J, with 17 bases between the two ends. The CDR3 region is CASSGGTVQYYEQYF. The CDR3 DNA reads as TGCGCCAGCAGCGGCGGGACAGTCCAATACTACGAGCAGTACTTC.

This rearrangement joins TRBV28 to TRBJ2-1; D unclear. This CDR3 is 15 amino acids long. Germline assignment: CDR1 MDHEN and CDR2 SYDVKM. V lost 3 bases, J lost 0 bases, and 9 bases lay in between. The CDR3, as DNA: TGTGCCAGCAGTTTTTTTAGATCCTCCTACAATGAGCAGTTCTTC. It codes for CASSFFRSSYNEQFF.

This clone was picked up a small number of times. The chain has TRBV10-3 and TRBJ2-7; a weak D match, TRBD2 (5 bases). The germline gives CDR1 ENHRY, CDR2 SYGVKD. V lost 5 bases to trimming and J lost 3 bases, with 11 bases between them. This CDR3 region has 13 residues. DNA for the CDR3: TGTGCCATCAGTCCCAGAGGGCTCTACGAGCAGTACTTC. Amino acid sequence: CAISPRGLYEQYF.

The chain employs TRBV13 and TRBJ2-7; TRBD2 agrees at 9 bases. This CDR3 region has 15 residues. Per the germline V gene, CDR1 is PRHDT and CDR2 is FYEKMQ (reference sequence). V was clipped by 4 bases and J by 1 base; unmatched bases: 5. CDR3 in DNA: TGTGCCAGCAGCTCCCGGACTAGCGCATCCTACGAGCAGTACTTC. Its translation is CASSSRTSASYEQYF.

About this clone itself: The junction shows a germline mismatch at one end, possibly a read error. J is TRBJ1-2 and V is TRBV30, with 7 positions matching TRBD1. The CDR3 spans 12 residues. Germline V gene lookup returns CDR1 GTSNPN and CDR2 SVGIG (reference sequence). The DNA of the CDR3 is TGTGCCTGGGAAAACAGGGGAGGTGGCTACCCCTTC. This encodes CAWENRGGGYPF.

V is TRBV14 and J is TRBJ2-3, with D perhaps matching TRBD2 (6 bases). In germline, CDR1 is SGHDN, CDR2 FVKESK. This CDR3 region has 15 residues. V dropped 6 bases and J dropped 3 bases, with 16 bases sitting between them. This chain's CDR3 is CASSMAGGWTDTQYF. CDR3 nucleotide sequence: TGTGCCAGCAGTATGGCCGGAGGGTGGACAGATACGCAGTATTTT.

About this clone itself: Other DNA sequences in this sample translate to the same CDR3. The rearrangement uses TRBV5-4 and TRBJ1-5; a possible D gene is TRBD1 (5 bases). Trimming removed 0 bases at V and 2 bases at J, with 6 bases between. In germline, CDR1 is SGHNT, CDR2 YYREEE (reference sequence). The CDR3 sequence is 14 residues long. The CDR3, as DNA: TGTGCCAGCAGCTTGGGGGGGGGCAATCAGCCCCAGCATTTT. It encodes CASSLGGGNQPQHF. Combining the CDR3 with reference TRBV5-4 and TRBJ1-5 gives the whole variable domain ETGVTQSPTHLIKTRGQQVTLRCSSQSGHNTVSWYQQALGQGPQFIFQYYREEENGRGNFPPRFSGLQFPNYSSELNVNALELDDSALYLCASSLGGGNQPQHFGDGTRLSIL.

The V gene is TRBV7-8, the J gene TRBJ2-5; D perhaps matches TRBD1 (6 bases). Trimming stripped 3 bases from V and 0 bases from J, with 14 bases between. This CDR3 is 16 amino acids long. CDR1 and CDR2 from the germline V gene are SGHVS and FQNEAQ. This CDR3 reads CASSFLRGQYQETQYF. The CDR3 DNA follows: TGTGCCAGCAGCTTTCTCAGGGGCCAGTACCAAGAGACCCAGTACTTC.

The chain couples TRBV12-5 to TRBJ2-3; 9 bases are shared with TRBD1. CDR1 and CDR2 from the germline V gene are LGHNT and FRNRAP. CDR3 length equals 20 residues. Trimming at V came to 3 bases and at J to 9 bases, leaving 25 bases not matched to a gene. The CDR3 loop is CASGFLRDRVWAKTGDTQYF. In nucleotides, the CDR3 is TGTGCTAGTGGTTTCCTCCGGGACAGGGTATGGGCTAAGACGGGGGACACGCAGTATTTT.

CDR3 region: CASSFRSLHQETQYF. The CDR3 bases are TGTGCCAGCAGCTTTCGGAGCCTGCATCAAGAGACCCAGTACTTC. The rearrangement links TRBV5-6 to TRBJ2-5; D not certain. The V and J ends lost 2 bases and 2 bases respectively, with 13 bases between them. Germline V gene sequence: CDR1 SGHDT, CDR2 YYEEEE. This CDR3 has 15 residues.

In this sample, this clone turned up once. The junction differs from germline at one of its ends, possibly a read error. J is TRBJ1-2 and V is TRBV28; TRBD1 matches 8 bases. CDR1 and CDR2 from the germline V gene are MDHEN and SYDVKM. This CDR3 is 15 amino acids long. This chain's CDR3 is CVSSPLDRGLYGYTF. The CDR3 coding sequence is TGTGTCAGCAGTCCTCTTGACAGGGGCCTCTATGGCTACACCTTC.

This clone was detected only a few times. Additional DNA sequences in this sample encode the identical CDR3. The chain is built from TRBV15 and TRBJ2-1; D may be TRBD2 (6 bases). The CDR3 sequence is 15 residues long. The V and J ends lost 0 bases and 3 bases respectively, with 9 bases between them. CDR1 and CDR2 (germline): LNHNV, YYDKDF (reference sequence). CDR3 loop: CATSRDPGSYNEQFF. As DNA, the CDR3 is TGTGCCACCAGCAGAGATCCCGGGAGCTACAATGAGCAGTTCTTC.

This chain joins TRBV19 and TRBJ1-2; TRBD1 aligns across 7 bases. The V segment lost 5 bases and the J segment 4 bases; nucleotides outside the gene matches: 7. The CDR3 runs 14 residues. CDR1 and CDR2 (germline): LNHDA, SQIVND (reference sequence). The CDR3 sequence is CASSPRQGLYGYTF. Written as DNA, the CDR3 is TGTGCCAGTAGTCCAAGACAGGGCCTCTATGGCTACACCTTC. The entire variable domain, with the rest obtained from reference TRBV19 and TRBJ1-2, is as follows: DGGITQSPKYLFRKEGQNVTLSCEQNLNHDAMYWYRQDPGQGLRLIYYSQIVNDFQKGDIAEGYSVSREKKESFPLTVTSAQKNPTAFYLCASSPRQGLYGYTFGSGTRLTVV.

V gene TRBV5-1 combines with J gene TRBJ1-1, with 8 bases lining up with TRBD1. The CDR3 runs to 18 residues. CDR1 SGHRS and CDR2 YFSETQ come from the germline V gene. V lost 0 bases to trimming and J lost 4 bases; unmatched junction nucleotides: 14. Here the CDR3 reads CASSLDGQGFGGVTEAFF. As DNA, the CDR3 is TGCGCCAGCAGCTTGGATGGACAGGGCTTCGGAGGGGTCACTGAAGCTTTCTTT.